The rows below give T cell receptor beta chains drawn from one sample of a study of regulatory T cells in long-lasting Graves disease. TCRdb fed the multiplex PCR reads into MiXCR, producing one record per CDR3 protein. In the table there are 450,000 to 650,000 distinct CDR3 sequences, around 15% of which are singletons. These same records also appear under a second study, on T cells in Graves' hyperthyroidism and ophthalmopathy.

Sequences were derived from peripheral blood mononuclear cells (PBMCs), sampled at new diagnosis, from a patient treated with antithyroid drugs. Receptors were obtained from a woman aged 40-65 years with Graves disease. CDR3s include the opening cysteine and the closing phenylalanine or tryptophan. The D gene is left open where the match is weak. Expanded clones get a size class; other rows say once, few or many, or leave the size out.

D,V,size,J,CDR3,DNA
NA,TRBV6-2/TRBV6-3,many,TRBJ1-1,CASSYPNEAFF,TGTGCCAGCAGTTACCCAAATGAAGCTTTCTTT
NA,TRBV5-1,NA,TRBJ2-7,CASSLEGRNEQYF,TGCGCCAGCAGCTTAGAGGGCAGGAACGAGCAGTACTTC
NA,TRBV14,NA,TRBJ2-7,CASSQVSGNEQYF,TGTGCCAGCAGCCAAGTGTCCGGGAATGAGCAGTACTTC
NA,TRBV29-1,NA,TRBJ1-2,CSVLTTGRYTF,TGCAGCGTTCTTACGACAGGCCGCTACACCTTC
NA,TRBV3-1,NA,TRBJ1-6,CASHHNGGSYNSPLHF,TGTGCCAGCCACCACAATGGAGGCTCCTATAATTCACCCCTCCACTTT
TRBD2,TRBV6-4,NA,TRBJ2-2,CASNAGANTGELFF,TGTGCCAGCAATGCGGGGGCGAACACCGGGGAGCTGTTTTTT
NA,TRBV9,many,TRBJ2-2,CASSVASVGTGELFF,TGTGCCAGCAGCGTAGCTTCGGTCGGGACCGGGGAGCTGTTTTTT
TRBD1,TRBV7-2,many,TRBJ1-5,CASSPGQANQPQHF,TGTGCCAGCAGCCCTGGACAGGCCAATCAGCCCCAGCATTTT
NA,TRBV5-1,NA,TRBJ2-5,CASSRYQETQYF,TGCGCCAGCAGCCGGTACCAAGAGACCCAGTACTTC
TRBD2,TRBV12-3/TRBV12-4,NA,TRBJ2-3,CASRYGLAGLDTQYF,TGTGCCAGCAGATACGGACTAGCGGGTTTAGATACGCAGTATTTT
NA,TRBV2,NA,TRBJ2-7,CASSGDTIYEQYF,TGTGCCAGCAGTGGAGACACGATCTACGAGCAGTACTTC
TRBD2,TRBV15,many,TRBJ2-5,CATSSDSGAGEETQYF,TGTGCCACCAGCAGCGATAGCGGGGCGGGAGAAGAGACCCAGTACTTC
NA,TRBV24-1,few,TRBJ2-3,CATSGTFPPDTQYF,TGTGCCACCTCCGGGACCTTCCCCCCAGATACGCAGTATTTT
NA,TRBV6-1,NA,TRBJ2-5,CASRDLGKETQYF,TGTGCCAGCAGGGACCTAGGCAAAGAGACCCAGTACTTC
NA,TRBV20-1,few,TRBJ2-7,CSGQTDSYEQYF,TGCAGTGGGCAGACTGACTCCTACGAGCAGTACTTC
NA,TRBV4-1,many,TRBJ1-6,CASSPHPRERDSPLHF,TGCGCCAGCAGCCCCCATCCAAGGGAAAGGGATTCACCCCTCCACTTT
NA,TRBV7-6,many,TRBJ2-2,CASSLAGAGELFF,TGTGCCAGCAGCTTAGCGGGGGCCGGGGAGCTGTTTTTT
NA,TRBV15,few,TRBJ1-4,CATSRAATNEKLFF,TGTGCCACCAGCAGAGCAGCAACTAATGAAAAACTGTTTTTT
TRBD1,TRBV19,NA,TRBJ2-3,CASSQGARTDTQYF,TGTGCCAGTAGTCAGGGGGCGAGAACAGATACGCAGTATTTT
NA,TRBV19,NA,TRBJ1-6,CASSIGGPGPLHF,TGTGCCAGTAGTATTGGGGGTCCGGGACCCCTCCACTTT
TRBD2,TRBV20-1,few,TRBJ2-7,CSARDREASGGLSYEQYF,TGCAGTGCTAGAGATAGGGAGGCTAGCGGGGGTCTTTCCTACGAGCAGTACTTC
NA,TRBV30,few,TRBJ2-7,CAWSPRTTPPKAQYF,TGTGCCTGGAGTCCGCGGACTACTCCCCCGAAGGCGCAGTACTTC
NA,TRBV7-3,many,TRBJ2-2,CASSTAAGELFF,TGTGCCAGCAGTACCGCCGCCGGGGAGCTGTTTTTT
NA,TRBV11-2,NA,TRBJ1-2,CASSLEPANYGYTF,TGTGCCAGCAGCTTAGAGCCGGCTAACTATGGCTACACCTTC
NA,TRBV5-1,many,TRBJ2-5,CASRNDGREGETQYF,TGCGCCAGCAGAAACGACGGCAGGGAAGGAGAGACCCAGTACTTC
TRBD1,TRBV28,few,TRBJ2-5,CASSPGTGWETQYF,TGTGCCAGCAGCCCCGGGACAGGCTGGGAGACCCAGTACTTC
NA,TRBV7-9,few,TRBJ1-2,CASSLEQGFGYGYTF,TGTGCCAGCAGCCTTGAACAGGGATTCGGCTATGGCTACACCTTC
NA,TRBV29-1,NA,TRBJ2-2,CSGRSGYGTGELFF,TGCAGCGGACGTTCTGGGTACGGCACCGGGGAGCTGTTTTTT
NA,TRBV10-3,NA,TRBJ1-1,CAIGSGTEAFF,TGTGCCATCGGTAGTGGAACTGAAGCTTTCTTT
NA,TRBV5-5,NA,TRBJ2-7,CASSLYAEQYF,TGTGCCAGCAGCTTGTACGCTGAGCAGTACTTC
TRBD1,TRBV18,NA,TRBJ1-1,CASSPTGNEAFF,TGTGCCAGCTCACCGACAGGGAATGAAGCTTTCTTT
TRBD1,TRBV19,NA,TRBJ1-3,CASSPQGSTGNTIYF,TGTGCCAGTAGCCCACAGGGGAGCACTGGAAACACCATATATTTT
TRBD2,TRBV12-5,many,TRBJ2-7,CATSYSGGAREQYF,TGTGCTACCTCTTATAGCGGGGGGGCCAGGGAGCAGTACTTC
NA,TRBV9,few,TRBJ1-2,CASSRNRRGDYGYTF,TGTGCCAGCAGCCGAAACAGGAGGGGAGACTATGGCTACACCTTC
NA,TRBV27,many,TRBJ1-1,CASRLGLGTEAFF,TGTGCCAGCAGGCTTGGGTTGGGCACTGAAGCTTTCTTT
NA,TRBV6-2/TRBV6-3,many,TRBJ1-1,CASSYSGGRVNGNTEAFF,TGTGCCAGCAGTTACAGCGGCGGCAGGGTGAATGGGAACACTGAAGCTTTCTTT
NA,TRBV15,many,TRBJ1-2,CATSRDLLAGDTRGYTF,TGTGCCACCAGCAGAGATCTTCTGGCAGGGGACACTAGAGGCTACACCTTC
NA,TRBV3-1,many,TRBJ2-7,CASSQVQGRSEQYF,TGTGCCAGCAGCCAAGTACAGGGACGGAGCGAGCAGTACTTC
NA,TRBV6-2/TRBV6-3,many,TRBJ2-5,CASSYVAATAQETQYF,TGTGCCAGCAGTTACGTGGCAGCAACAGCCCAAGAGACCCAGTACTTC
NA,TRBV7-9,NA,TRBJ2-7,CASSLSPGGGEQYF,TGTGCCAGCAGCTTAAGCCCAGGAGGCGGGGAGCAGTACTTC